This T cell receptor beta chain originates from a study of cytomegalovirus exposure and HLA in healthy donors. Study observations and caveats: Based on reports, TCR beta sequences accurately predicted HLA-A and HLA-B alleles for most subjects.

Of note for this clone: Its antigen is undetermined.

There are 14 residues in the CDR3. Germline loops: CDR1 KGHSH, CDR2 LQKENI. Trimming pared 0 bases from V and 2 bases from J, leaving 6 bases between. PCR involved 60 Vbeta and 13 Jbeta primers. Sequenced by immunoSEQ multiplex PCR; TCRdb stores in-frame clones only, minus some. The table records 100,000 to 150,000 clones, 60% to 85% of them present only once. The source is a female donor in good health and CMV-seropositive. The chain couples TRBV18 to TRBJ2-3, with D possibly TRBD1 on 5 matching bases. The sequenced sample consisted of PBMCs. The CDR3 protein is CASSPPQATDTQYF. The CDR3 nucleotides read TGTGCCAGCTCACCACCACAGGCCACAGATACGCAGTATTTT. Full variable domain (rest looked up from reference TRBV18 and TRBJ2-3): NAGVMQNPRHLVRRRGQEARLRCSPMKGHSHVYWYRQLPEEGLKFMVYLQKENIIDESGMPKERFSAEFPKEGPSILRIQQVVRGDSAAYFCASSPPQATDTQYFGPGTRLTVL.